This T cell receptor beta chain was found in a study of cytotoxic CD8 clonotypes in ibrutinib-treated CLL. Study context: There were roughly 10 relapsed/refractory patients and about 14 treatment-naive patients, and 17 to 18 were IGHV unmutated.

Regarding this clone: No antigen is known for it.

Study-level results: Baseline clonality was higher than in age-matched healthy donors and moved in step with circulating CD8+ T-cell counts.

The repertoire was sequenced with immunoSEQ multiplex PCR; TCRdb's copy has only in-frame clones and lacks some. The sample gives 35,000 to 40,000 clones, under 80% of which show up once; over 9.5% is in the top ten. This sample comprised PBMCs, obtained at disease progression, from a patient treated with ibrutinib. This TCR was recovered from a human donor with chronic lymphocytic leukemia.

The CDR3 coding sequence is TGTGCCAGCAGGGTTACTAGCGGCTACGAGCAGTACTTC. It translates to CASRVTSGYEQYF. This chain joins TRBV7-2 and TRBJ2-7; TRBD2 agrees at 8 bases. Germline V CDR1 and CDR2: SGHTA, FQGNSA. Trimming cost V 6 bases and J 3 bases; bases outside gene matches: 4. The CDR3 runs 13 residues.